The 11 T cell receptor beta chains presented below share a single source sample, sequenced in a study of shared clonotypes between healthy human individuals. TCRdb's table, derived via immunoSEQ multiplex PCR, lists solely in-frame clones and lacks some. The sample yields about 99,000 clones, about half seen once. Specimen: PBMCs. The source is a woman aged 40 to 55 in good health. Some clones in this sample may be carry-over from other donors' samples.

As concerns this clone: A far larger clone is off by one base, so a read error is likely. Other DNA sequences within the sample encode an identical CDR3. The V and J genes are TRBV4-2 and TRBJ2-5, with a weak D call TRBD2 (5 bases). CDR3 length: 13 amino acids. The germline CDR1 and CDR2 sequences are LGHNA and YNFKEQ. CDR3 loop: CASSQAARETQYF. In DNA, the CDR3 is TGTGCCAGCAGTCAAGCGGCGAGGGAGACCCAGTACTTC.

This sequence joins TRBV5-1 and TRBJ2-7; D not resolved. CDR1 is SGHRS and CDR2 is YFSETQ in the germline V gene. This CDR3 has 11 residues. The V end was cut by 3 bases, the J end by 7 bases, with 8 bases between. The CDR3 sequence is CASSSSWEQYF. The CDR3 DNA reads TGCGCCAGCAGCTCAAGCTGGGAGCAGTACTTC.

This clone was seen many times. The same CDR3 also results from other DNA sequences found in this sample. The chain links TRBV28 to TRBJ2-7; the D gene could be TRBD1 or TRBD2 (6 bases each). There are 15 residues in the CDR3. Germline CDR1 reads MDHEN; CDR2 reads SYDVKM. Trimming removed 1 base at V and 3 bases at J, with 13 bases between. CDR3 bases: TGTGCCAGCAGTTTATACTGGGGGGCAAGCTACGAGCAGTACTTC. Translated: CASSLYWGASYEQYF.

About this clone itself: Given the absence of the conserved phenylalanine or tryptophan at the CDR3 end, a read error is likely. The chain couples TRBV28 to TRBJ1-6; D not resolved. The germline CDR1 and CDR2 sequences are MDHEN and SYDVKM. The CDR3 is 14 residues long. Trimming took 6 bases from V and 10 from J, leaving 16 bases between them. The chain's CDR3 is CASSSHQRVSPLHL. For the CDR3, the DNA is TGTGCCAGCAGCTCTCACCAGCGCGTGTCACCCCTCCACCTT.

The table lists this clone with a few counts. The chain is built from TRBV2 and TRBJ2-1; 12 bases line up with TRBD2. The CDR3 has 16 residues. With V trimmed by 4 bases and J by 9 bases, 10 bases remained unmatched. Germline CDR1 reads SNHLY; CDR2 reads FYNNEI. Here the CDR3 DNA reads TGTGCCAGCAGTGGGCTGAGGGCTAGCGGGGGGGGTGAGCAGTTCTTC. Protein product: CASSGLRASGGGEQFF.

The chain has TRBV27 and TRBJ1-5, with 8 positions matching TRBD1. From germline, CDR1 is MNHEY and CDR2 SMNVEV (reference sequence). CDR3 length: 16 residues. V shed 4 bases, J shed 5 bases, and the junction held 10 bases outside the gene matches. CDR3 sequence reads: CASSYYYRGSDQPQHF. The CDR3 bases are TGTGCCAGCAGTTACTACTACAGGGGGAGCGATCAGCCCCAGCATTTT.

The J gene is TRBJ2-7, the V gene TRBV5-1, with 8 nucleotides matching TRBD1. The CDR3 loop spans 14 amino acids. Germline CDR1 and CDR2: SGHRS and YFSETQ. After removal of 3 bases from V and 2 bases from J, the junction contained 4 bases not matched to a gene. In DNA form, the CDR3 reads TGCGCCAGCAGCTCTACAGGGGGTCCCTACGAGCAGTACTTC. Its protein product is CASSSTGGPYEQYF.

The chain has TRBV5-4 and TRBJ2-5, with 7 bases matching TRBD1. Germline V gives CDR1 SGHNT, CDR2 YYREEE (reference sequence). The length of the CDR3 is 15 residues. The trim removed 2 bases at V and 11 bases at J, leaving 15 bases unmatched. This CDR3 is CASSLRAGTAVTQYF. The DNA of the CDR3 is TGTGCCAGCAGCTTAAGGGCCGGGACAGCCGTTACTCAGTACTTC.

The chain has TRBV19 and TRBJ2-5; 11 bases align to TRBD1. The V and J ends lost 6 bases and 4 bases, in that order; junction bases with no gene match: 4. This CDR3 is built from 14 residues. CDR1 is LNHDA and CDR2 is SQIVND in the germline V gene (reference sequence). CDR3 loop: CASRDRGRGETQYF. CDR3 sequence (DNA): TGTGCCAGTAGGGACAGGGGGCGCGGAGAGACCCAGTACTTC.

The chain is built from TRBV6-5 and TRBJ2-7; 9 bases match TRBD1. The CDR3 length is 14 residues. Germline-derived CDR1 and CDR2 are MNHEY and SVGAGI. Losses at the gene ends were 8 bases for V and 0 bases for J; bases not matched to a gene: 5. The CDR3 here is CASQGQGSSYEQYF. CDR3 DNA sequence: TGTGCCAGCCAGGGACAGGGAAGCTCCTACGAGCAGTACTTC.

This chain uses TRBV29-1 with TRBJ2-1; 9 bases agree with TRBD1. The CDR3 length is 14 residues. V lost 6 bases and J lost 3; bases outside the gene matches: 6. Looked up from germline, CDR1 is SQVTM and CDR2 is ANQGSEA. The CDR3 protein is CSVSDRGGYNEQFF. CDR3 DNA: TGCAGCGTATCGGACAGGGGAGGCTACAATGAGCAGTTCTTC.